A selection of T cell receptor beta chains follows, all from one sample in a study of Ad26.COV2.S vaccination and SARS-CoV-2 variants. Using immunoSEQ multiplex PCR, the repertoire was profiled, and TCRdb retains in-frame clones only, with some absent. The repertoire holds 510,000 or so clones, roughly nine tenths seen once, with 9.5% to 15% in the top ten. The sample here was peripheral blood, taken in a trial of Ad26.COV2.S vaccine versus placebo. The receptors derive from a person aged 18-60 years who received the Ad26.COV2.S COVID-19 vaccine or a placebo. CDR3s include the opening cysteine and the closing phenylalanine or tryptophan. The order of the fields is D gene, clone size, J gene, V gene, CDR3 protein, CDR3 DNA. A D gene is named only where the DNA matches it firmly. The listing skips clone size in some rows; elsewhere it reads once, few, many or a size class.

>TRBD2|NA|TRBJ2-5|TRBV29-1
CSVAASGRETQYF
TGCAGCGTTGCGGCTAGCGGGCGGGAGACCCAGTACTTC
>TRBD1|once|TRBJ1-2|TRBV28
CASSRWDSWNYGYTF
TGTGCCAGCAGTAGGTGGGACAGTTGGAACTATGGCTACACCTTC
>TRBD2|NA|TRBJ2-7|TRBV24-1
CATLLVGRSHEQYF
TGTGCCACCCTCCTAGTCGGGAGGTCCCACGAGCAGTACTTC
>NA|NA|TRBJ2-7|TRBV30
CAWSVGTGSYEQYF
TGTGCCTGGAGTGTAGGGACGGGTTCCTACGAGCAGTACTTC
>TRBD1|NA|TRBJ2-3|TRBV19
CASSTRQGPNTQYF
TGTGCCAGTAGTACCCGACAGGGACCTAATACGCAGTATTTT
>TRBD1|NA|TRBJ1-6|TRBV27
CASSMGTGRNSPLHF
TGTGCCAGCAGTATGGGGACAGGGAGGAATTCACCCCTCCACTTT
>NA|NA|TRBJ2-6|TRBV3-1/TRBV3-2
CASSQAGNSGANVLTF
TGTGCCAGCAGCCAGGCAGGCAACTCTGGGGCCAACGTCCTGACTTTC
>NA|NA|TRBJ1-5|TRBV5-6
CASSLGSWQPQHF
TGTGCCAGCAGCTTGGGAAGTTGGCAGCCCCAGCATTTT
>TRBD2|NA|TRBJ2-7|TRBV5-1
CASSGTSGSSNEQYF
TGCGCCAGCAGCGGGACTAGCGGGAGTTCAAACGAGCAGTACTTC
>TRBD1|NA|TRBJ1-2|TRBV5-4
CASTFGQGSYGYTF
TGTGCCAGCACCTTCGGACAGGGTTCCTATGGCTACACCTTC
>NA|NA|TRBJ2-7|TRBV6-6
CASSQSFRGSYEQYF
TGTGCCAGCAGTCAGTCCTTTAGGGGCTCCTACGAGCAGTACTTC
>NA|NA|TRBJ1-1|TRBV28
CASSLPPGAYTEAFF
TGTGCCAGCAGTTTACCGCCAGGGGCCTACACTGAAGCTTTCTTT
>NA|few|TRBJ1-6|TRBV5-1
CASSREGRNSPLHF
TGCGCCAGCAGCCGCGAGGGCAGGAATTCACCCCTCCACTTT
>NA|NA|TRBJ1-6|TRBV6-2/TRBV6-3
CASSPRSSYNSPLHF
TGTGCCAGCAGTCCCAGGAGCTCCTATAATTCACCCCTCCACTTT
>NA|NA|TRBJ2-1|TRBV3-1/TRBV3-2
CASSQEGRRQFF
TGTGCCAGCAGCCAAGAAGGGCGGCGGCAGTTCTTC
>NA|NA|TRBJ1-2|TRBV11-2
CASSLVGRAGYTF
TGTGCCAGCAGCTTAGTAGGCAGGGCGGGCTACACCTTC
>NA|few|TRBJ1-1|TRBV19
CASSTRENTEAFF
TGTGCCAGTAGTACCCGAGAGAACACTGAAGCTTTCTTT
>TRBD2|NA|TRBJ2-7|TRBV7-9
CASSLTSGTPEQYF
TGTGCCAGCAGCTTAACTAGCGGGACCCCCGAGCAGTACTTC
>NA|NA|TRBJ2-5|TRBV5-6
CASSLVFSTQYF
TGTGCCAGCAGCTTGGTGTTCAGCACCCAGTACTTC
>NA|NA|TRBJ1-2|TRBV11-2
CASTSIPGNYGYTF
TGTGCCAGCACCTCAATACCCGGGAACTATGGCTACACCTTC
>TRBD2|NA|TRBJ2-1|TRBV4-3
CASSQLPGLAGRHEQFF
TGCGCCAGCAGCCAACTCCCGGGCCTAGCGGGAAGACATGAGCAGTTCTTC
>NA|NA|TRBJ1-6|TRBV11-1
CASSLNSESPLHF
TGTGCCAGCAGCCTAAACAGTGAATCACCCCTCCACTTT
>TRBD2|NA|TRBJ2-2|TRBV9
CASSVLAGTPDTGELFF
TGTGCCAGCAGCGTTTTAGCGGGAACCCCCGACACCGGGGAGCTGTTTTTT
>NA|once|TRBJ2-5|TRBV19
CASSIDLGLIQETQYF
TGTGCCAGTAGTATAGATCTGGGACTTATCCAAGAGACCCAGTACTTC
>NA|few|TRBJ1-2|TRBV10-3
CAISESYGYTF
TGTGCCATCAGTGAGTCGTATGGCTACACCTTC
>NA|NA|TRBJ2-2|TRBV30
CAWKVWTVGELFF
TGTGCCTGGAAGGTATGGACGGTCGGGGAGCTGTTTTTT
>NA|NA|TRBJ1-1|TRBV28
CASSLRIRVGTEAFF
TGTGCCAGCAGTTTGAGGATCAGGGTGGGGACTGAAGCTTTCTTT
>NA|NA|TRBJ1-5|TRBV12-5
CASGLVYSQPQHF
TGTGCTAGTGGTTTGGTCTACAGCCAGCCCCAGCATTTT
>NA|NA|TRBJ1-3|TRBV6-5
CASTIKPGSGNTIYF
TGTGCCAGCACTATTAAGCCAGGGTCTGGAAACACCATATATTTT
>NA|NA|TRBJ2-7|TRBV7-2
CASSSRPVSIYEQYF
TGTGCCAGCAGTTCTCGACCCGTCAGCATCTACGAGCAGTACTTC
>NA|NA|TRBJ1-4|TRBV28
CASSSRLGKLFF
TGTGCCAGCAGCTCACGGCTTGGGAAACTGTTTTTT
>TRBD2|NA|TRBJ2-7|TRBV28
CASTKLGASGGKSHEQYF
TGTGCCAGCACCAAACTGGGGGCTAGCGGGGGCAAGTCGCACGAGCAGTACTTC
>NA|NA|TRBJ1-2|TRBV28
CASGNYGYTF
TGTGCGAGCGGTAACTATGGCTACACCTTC
>NA|NA|TRBJ2-7|TRBV5-4
CASSLGGRVEQYF
TGTGCCAGCAGCTTGGGAGGTAGGGTCGAGCAGTACTTC
>TRBD2|NA|TRBJ2-2|TRBV3-1/TRBV3-2
CASSQEPPRGAGELFF
TGTGCCAGCAGCCAGGAACCTCCTCGGGGGGCCGGGGAGCTGTTTTTT
>NA|once|TRBJ1-1|TRBV30
CAWMLGSEAFF
TGTGCCTGGATGCTGGGGAGTGAAGCTTTCTTT
>NA|NA|TRBJ2-1|TRBV20-1
CSAREKFEQFF
TGCAGTGCTAGAGAGAAGTTCGAGCAGTTCTTC
>TRBD2|NA|TRBJ2-1|TRBV15
CATSRDRKPDRDGKTSGDWGFF
TGTGCCACCAGCAGAGATCGAAAACCAGACAGAGACGGGAAGACTAGCGGGGACTGGGGTTTCTTC
>NA|NA|TRBJ2-3|TRBV14
CASSPGQLGTDTQYF
TGTGCCAGCAGCCCGGGACAACTTGGCACAGATACGCAGTATTTT
>NA|NA|TRBJ2-1|TRBV6-6
CASSFTGEQFF
TGTGCCAGCAGTTTCACGGGAGAACAGTTCTTC
>TRBD2|NA|TRBJ2-7|TRBV30
CAWSTNRWGAGAYEQYF
TGTGCCTGGAGTACCAACAGGTGGGGAGCGGGGGCCTACGAGCAGTACTTC
>TRBD2|NA|TRBJ2-7|TRBV5-4
CASSLTGGSPNEQYF
TGTGCCAGCAGCCTCACTGGCGGGAGTCCCAACGAGCAGTACTTC
>TRBD1|NA|TRBJ2-1|TRBV27
CASSPLDRDLGEQFF
TGTGCCAGCAGTCCTCTCGACAGGGATCTCGGTGAGCAGTTCTTC
>NA|NA|TRBJ2-3|TRBV28
CASSPPEDTQYF
TGTGCCAGCAGTCCCCCTGAGGATACGCAGTATTTT
>NA|NA|TRBJ2-2|TRBV4-2
CASSQDGGTDTGELFF
TGTGCCAGCAGCCAAGATGGAGGGACCGACACCGGGGAGCTGTTTTTT
>TRBD2|NA|TRBJ2-7|TRBV28
CASSLTSGSSYEQYF
TGTGCCAGCAGTCTCACTAGCGGAAGCTCCTACGAGCAGTACTTC
>NA|NA|TRBJ1-2|TRBV30
CAWSIVQGGYTF
TGTGCCTGGAGTATCGTCCAGGGCGGCTACACCTTC
>NA|NA|TRBJ1-1|TRBV19
CASSGLANTEAFF
TGTGCCAGTAGTGGGTTGGCCAACACTGAAGCTTTCTTT
>NA|NA|TRBJ1-4|TRBV7-9
CASSPLGKANEKLFF
TGTGCCAGCAGCCCCTTAGGAAAAGCTAATGAAAAACTGTTTTTT
>NA|NA|TRBJ1-1|TRBV27
CASSFPVRWRNTEAFF
TGTGCCAGCAGTTTTCCCGTGAGGTGGAGGAACACTGAAGCTTTCTTT
>TRBD1|NA|TRBJ1-5|TRBV6-2/TRBV6-3
CASSLTPSGTGGRSSQPQHF
TGTGCCAGCAGTCTAACCCCCTCCGGGACAGGGGGCAGGAGTAGTCAGCCCCAGCATTTT
>TRBD2|once|TRBJ2-3|TRBV28
CASSQTSGVGDTQYF
TGTGCCAGCAGTCAAACTAGCGGGGTGGGAGATACGCAGTATTTT
>NA|NA|TRBJ2-2|TRBV18
CASSPQGSGELFF
TGTGCCAGCTCACCTCAGGGGTCCGGGGAGCTGTTTTTT
>TRBD2|NA|TRBJ2-1|TRBV5-1
CASSVGLAGVNEQFF
TGCGCCAGCAGCGTGGGACTAGCGGGAGTTAATGAGCAGTTCTTC
>NA|NA|TRBJ2-7|TRBV6-1
CASSETGRFTYEQYF
TGTGCCAGCAGTGAAACCGGCAGGTTCACCTACGAGCAGTACTTC
>TRBD1|NA|TRBJ2-2|TRBV4-3
CASSPGQGGLTGELFF
TGCGCCAGCAGCCCCGGACAGGGCGGGTTGACCGGGGAGCTGTTTTTT
>NA|NA|TRBJ2-7|TRBV2
CASSVFGAQYF
TGTGCCAGCAGTGTTTTTGGGGCCCAGTACTTC
>TRBD1|NA|TRBJ2-7|TRBV28
CASRVGTALVEQYF
TGTGCCAGCAGGGTCGGGACAGCCCTCGTCGAGCAGTACTTC
>NA|NA|TRBJ2-2|TRBV18
CASSPFSPKNTGELFF
TGTGCCAGCTCACCATTTTCCCCCAAGAACACCGGGGAGCTGTTTTTT
>NA|NA|TRBJ1-5|TRBV28
CASSLNTAGGHF
TGTGCCAGCAGTTTAAATACAGCCGGCGGGCATTTT